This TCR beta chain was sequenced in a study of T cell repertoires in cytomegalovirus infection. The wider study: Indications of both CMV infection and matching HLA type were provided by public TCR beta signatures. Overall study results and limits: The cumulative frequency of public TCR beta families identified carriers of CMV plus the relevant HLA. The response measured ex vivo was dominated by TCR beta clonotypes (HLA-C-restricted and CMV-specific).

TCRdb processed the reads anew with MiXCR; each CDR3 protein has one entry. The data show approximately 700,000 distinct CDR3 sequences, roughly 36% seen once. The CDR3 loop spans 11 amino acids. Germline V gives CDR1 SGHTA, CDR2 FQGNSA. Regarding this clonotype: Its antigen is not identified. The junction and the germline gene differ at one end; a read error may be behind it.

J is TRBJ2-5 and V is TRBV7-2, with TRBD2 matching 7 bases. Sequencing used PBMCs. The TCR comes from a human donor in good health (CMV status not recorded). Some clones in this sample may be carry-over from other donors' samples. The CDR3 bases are TGTGCCAGCAGCTTAGGGACTAGTTGTACTTTC. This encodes CASSLGTSCTF.